This T cell receptor beta chain stems from a study of cytomegalovirus exposure and HLA in healthy donors. The data were produced by immunoSEQ multiplex PCR, yet TCRdb's version contains in-frame clones alone and is incomplete. This table has approximately 220,000 clones, approximately 80% appearing once. V shed 0 bases and J shed 5 bases, with 16 bases lying between them. CDR1 and CDR2 from the germline V gene are GTSNPN and SVGIG (reference sequence). This CDR3 contains 15 residues. The study's findings and limits: Associated with cytomegalovirus, according to the listing, were some 150 TCR beta chains. Reportedly, diagnosis of cytomegalovirus status by the classifier showed high specificity and sensitivity.

A note on this clone: As yet, its antigen is unknown.

The sample comprised PBMCs. The rearrangement links TRBV30 to TRBJ2-5; tentative D call: TRBD1 (5 bases). This clonotype was sampled from a woman in her thirties in good health and CMV-seropositive. CDR3 residues: CAWSVGQKFGETQYF. The CDR3 region has the DNA TGTGCCTGGAGTGTAGGACAAAAATTCGGGGAGACCCAGTACTTC.